The text below deals with one T cell receptor (beta chain). The specificity of this receptor is unknown. Base qualities are not provided; no much larger clone lies one nucleotide away. Clipping removes 4 bases from V and 4 bases from J, with 6 as the unmatched junction base count. From its cysteine to its phenylalanine, the CDR3 spans 14 amino acids. Solely the CDR3 DNA is kept, with 42 bases framed from the first base. The germline V gene (reference sequence) specifies SGHNT as CDR1 and YYREEE as CDR2. The sample originates from a study of T cell changes during pregnancy in multiple sclerosis (dated by TCRdb to about 2019). For the wider study: The study looked at changes in the T cell repertoire across pregnancy in women with multiple sclerosis.

The receptor library was made with the immunoSEQ multiplex PCR assay. In TCRdb, the immuneACCESS table is reduced to in-frame sequences with V and J assigned. These tables do not hold every clone; where another copy was compared, an unresolved V gene accounts for under half, and the others remain unexplained. For this sample the table gives under 40,000 clones, of which 85% to 95% were detected only once. Of the sample, approximately 0.41% is held by the ten largest clones. In this chain, TRBV5-4 is recombined with TRBJ1-2, with 8 junctional bases fitting TRBD1. Sample: CD4+ T cells from peripheral blood mononuclear cells, taken in the third trimester of pregnancy. The TCR comes from a female donor in good health, enrolled as a control in a pregnancy study. This receptor has the CDR3 CASSLDRAIYGYTF. The bases read TGTGCCAGCAGCCTGGACAGGGCTATCTATGGCTACACCTTC.